This entry lists 11 T cell receptor beta chains sequenced from one sample in a study of CD8 T cells in ankylosing spondylitis. TCRdb re-called the 5' RACE reads with MiXCR, one entry per CDR3 protein. The sample lists approximately 300,000 distinct CDR3 sequences; 8% were seen once. Overall study findings and caveats: It appeared that ankylosing spondylitis blood was characterized by a TCR beta motif of 8 or 9 highly homologous variants.

These TCRs are of unknown antigen specificity. The sequencing sample was made of blood, either unsorted or a sorted T cell fraction (not recorded which). All receptors derive from a male donor with ankylosing spondylitis.

This clonotype has just a few counts. J is TRBJ1-3 and V is TRBV9, with 7 bases fitting TRBD1. In germline, CDR1 is SGDLS, CDR2 YYNGEE. There are 18 residues in the CDR3. V lost 0 bases and J lost 0; bases outside the gene matches: 9. In DNA form, the CDR3 reads TGTGCCAGCAGCGTAGCACTGGGGGGGACAGTCTCTGGAAACACCATATATTTT. Translation gives CASSVALGGTVSGNTIYF.

This clonotype was counted only a few times. J is TRBJ2-7 and V is TRBV7-9, with D perhaps TRBD1 (5 bases). The CDR3 is made up of 15 amino acids. Germline V gene sequence: CDR1 SEHNR, CDR2 FQNEAQ (reference sequence). V was pared by 4 bases and J by 2 bases, with 15 bases between. CDR3 loop: CASSSTAGPTYEQYF. The CDR3 region has the DNA TGTGCCAGCAGCTCTACCGCAGGGCCTACCTACGAGCAGTACTTC.

Note on this clonotype: Just one base apart from a much larger clone, this may be a read error. This chain connects TRBV12-3 or TRBV12-4 to TRBJ2-7, with TRBD2 matching over 8 bases. CDR3 length equals 15 residues. CDR3 in amino acids: CPSRTGTSLSYEQYF. The CDR3, as DNA: TGTCCCAGCAGAACCGGGACTAGTCTCTCCTACGAGCAGTACTTC.

There are a few counts of this clonotype. The gene calls are TRBV4-3 and TRBJ2-3; a possible D gene is TRBD2 (6 bases). This CDR3 spans 15 amino acids. V dropped 2 bases and J dropped 3 bases, with 12 bases sitting between them. CDR1 LGHNA and CDR2 YSLEER come from the germline V gene. The CDR3, as DNA: TGCGCCAGCAGCCAAACCGGGACTCAAACAGATACGCAGTATTTT. This sequence encodes CASSQTGTQTDTQYF.

This clonotype appeared many times. The rearrangement uses TRBV12-3 or TRBV12-4 and TRBJ1-5, with D maybe TRBD1 (5 bases). Trimming cost V 2 bases and J 6 bases, with 14 bases left between them. The CDR3 totals 15 residues. The CDR3: CASSLRGGLGQPQHF. DNA for the CDR3: TGTGCCAGCAGTTTACGGGGGGGTTTGGGTCAGCCCCAGCATTTT.

The V and J genes are TRBV3-1 and TRBJ2-1; 7 bases are a match to TRBD2. The V and J ends lost 6 bases and 0 bases, in that order; junction bases with no gene match: 8. The CDR3 covers 16 residues. The germline CDR1 and CDR2 sequences are LGHDT and YNNKEL (reference sequence). The DNA of the CDR3 is TGTGCCAGCAGTCGCGAGCGGGGACCCTCCTACAATGAGCAGTTCTTC. It codes for CASSRERGPSYNEQFF.

This clonotype was observed a handful of times. This chain joins TRBV4-3 and TRBJ2-3; no clear D. The CDR3 is 14 residues long. With 3 bases removed from V and 4 bases from J, the gap between germline ends came to 11 bases. Germline CDR1 and CDR2: LGHNA and YSLEER. CDR3 coding DNA: TGCGCCAGCAGCCAGGTATTAGCCGCAGATACGCAGTATTTT. It codes for CASSQVLAADTQYF.

The chain has TRBV4-2 and TRBJ2-3, with 9 bases fitting TRBD2. The CDR3 runs 16 residues. Unmatched junction bases numbered 6, after V lost 0 bases and J lost 5 bases. Germline V gene sequence: CDR1 LGHNA, CDR2 YNFKEQ. The CDR3 is CASSQDSGRRVDTQYF. In DNA, the CDR3 is TGTGCCAGCAGCCAAGACAGCGGGAGGAGGGTAGATACGCAGTATTTT.

The rearrangement joins TRBV7-8 to TRBJ2-7, with D tentatively TRBD2 (6 bases). Germline V gene sequence: CDR1 SGHVS, CDR2 FQNEAQ. V was clipped by 1 base and J by 2 bases, with 12 bases between them. This CDR3 region has 15 residues. CDR3 protein: CASSLGWTTAYEQYF. CDR3 coding DNA: TGTGCCAGCAGCTTAGGGTGGACTACCGCCTACGAGCAGTACTTC.

V gene TRBV15 combines with J gene TRBJ2-7, with 11 bases aligning to TRBD1. CDR3 length: 17 residues. Losses at the gene ends were 5 bases for V and 5 bases for J; bases not matched to a gene: 14. The germline V gene has CDR1 LNHNV and CDR2 YYDKDF (reference sequence). The CDR3 sequence: CATSRQYPGQGVDEQYF. The CDR3, as DNA: TGTGCCACCAGCCGACAGTACCCGGGACAGGGGGTGGACGAGCAGTACTTC.

The table lists this clonotype with a few counts. The chain joins TRBV28 to TRBJ2-7; 8 bases align to TRBD2. V was pared by 4 bases and J by 1 base, with 3 bases of the junction left unmatched. The CDR3 is 14 amino acids. The germline V gene encodes CDR1 MDHEN and CDR2 SYDVKM. The CDR3 reads CASSYASGSYEQYF. CDR3 DNA sequence: TGTGCCAGCAGTTATGCTAGCGGGTCCTACGAGCAGTACTTC. Combining the CDR3 with reference TRBV28 and TRBJ2-7 gives the whole variable domain DVKVTQSSRYLVKRTGEKVFLECVQDMDHENMFWYRQDPGLGLRLIYFSYDVKMKEKGDIPEGYSVSREKKERFSLILESASTNQTSMYLCASSYASGSYEQYFGPGTRLTVT.